One sample yielded the 5 T cell receptor beta chains listed below, sequenced in a study of cytomegalovirus exposure and HLA in healthy donors. The PCR contained 60 Vbeta and 13 Jbeta primers. Measured with immunoSEQ multiplex PCR; TCRdb has only the in-frame clones, and not every one. The table includes 120,000 to 150,000 clones, almost 85% detected once. The specimen was PBMCs. These receptors all stem from a middle-aged woman in good health and CMV-seronegative.

CDR3 DNA: TGTGCCAGCAGTCTGGAGCCTAGCGGGAGTAGGTCCGAAGAGACCCAGTACTTC. Translating it yields CASSLEPSGSRSEETQYF. V gene TRBV27 combines with J gene TRBJ2-5, with 10 bases identical to TRBD2. Per the germline V gene, CDR1 is MNHEY and CDR2 is SMNVEV (reference sequence). The CDR3 consists of 18 residues. The V segment lost 5 bases and the J segment 3 bases; nucleotides outside the gene matches: 15.

With respect to this clone: Other DNA sequences of this sample code for an identical CDR3. This sequence joins TRBV5-4 and TRBJ1-4, with TRBD1 matching 11 bases. The CDR3 spans 15 residues. Per the germline V gene, CDR1 is SGHNT and CDR2 is YYREEE (reference sequence). Trimming removed 3 bases from V and 5 bases from J; junction bases left unmatched: 3. The CDR3 here is CASSSWDRGNEKLFF. The CDR3 nucleotides read TGTGCCAGCAGCTCCTGGGACAGGGGGAATGAAAAACTGTTTTTT. Full variable domain (outside the CDR3, taken from reference TRBV5-4 and TRBJ1-4): ETGVTQSPTHLIKTRGQQVTLRCSSQSGHNTVSWYQQALGQGPQFIFQYYREEENGRGNFPPRFSGLQFPNYSSELNVNALELDDSALYLCASSSWDRGNEKLFFGSGTQLSVL.

This CDR3 reads CASSLRRNRGDDGYTF. DNA for the CDR3: TGTGCCAGCAGCTTAAGGCGGAACAGGGGAGACGATGGCTACACCTTC. The chain employs TRBV11-1 and TRBJ1-2, with 7 bases aligning to TRBD1. V lost 2 bases to trimming and J lost 6 bases; unmatched junction nucleotides: 12. CDR3 length: 16 residues. Per the germline V gene, CDR1 is SGHAT and CDR2 is FQDESV (reference sequence).

This clone was seen a single time. The chain employs TRBV7-8 and TRBJ2-7; D possibly corresponds to TRBD1 (5 bases). This CDR3 contains 15 residues. V was trimmed by 2 bases and J by 0 bases, leaving 11 bases between them. The V gene's germline CDR1 is SGHVS and CDR2 FQNEAQ. This CDR3 is CASSLLQGNSYEQYF. CDR3 sequence (DNA): TGTGCCAGCAGCTTATTGCAGGGAAACTCCTACGAGCAGTACTTC.

This clone was observed once. The chain is built from TRBV5-1 and TRBJ2-1; D perhaps matches TRBD2 (6 bases). V lost 4 bases and J lost 7, with 15 bases in between. In germline, CDR1 is SGHRS, CDR2 YFSETQ. The CDR3 runs to 14 residues. The chain's CDR3 is CASSPPDYFNEQFF. CDR3 nucleotides: TGCGCCAGCAGCCCGCCGGACTATTTTAATGAGCAGTTCTTC.